Below are 7 T cell receptor beta chains sequenced from a single sample in a study of shared clonotypes between healthy human individuals. Profiled with immunoSEQ multiplex PCR; TCRdb holds only in-frame clones, not every one. The sample has approximately 330,000 clones, around 79% seen once; the top ten hold 10%. Sample: memory CD4+ T cells sorted from blood. Subset: CD45RA-negative fraction. The source of these receptors is a man aged 25 to 45 in good health.

The chain links TRBV7-2 to TRBJ2-5; D possibly corresponds to TRBD2 (5 bases). Germline V gene data show CDR1 as SGHTA and CDR2 as FQGNSA. Trimming took off 4 bases at V and 5 bases at J, with 14 bases between the two ends. The CDR3 is 14 residues long. The CDR3 here is CASSSNRGKETQYF. DNA for the CDR3: TGTGCCAGCAGCTCGAACCGGGGAAAGGAGACCCAGTACTTC.

V gene TRBV14 combines with J gene TRBJ2-4; possibly TRBD1 for D (6 bases). CDR1 SGHDN and CDR2 FVKESK come from the germline V gene. This CDR3 comprises 15 residues. V lost 5 bases, J lost 4 bases, and 15 bases lay in between. CDR3 residues: CASSSSYREKNIQYF. In nucleotides, the CDR3 is TGTGCCAGCAGCTCGAGTTACAGGGAGAAAAACATTCAGTACTTC.

Points on this clone: Other nucleotide sequences from this sample produce the same CDR3. The chain has TRBV2 and TRBJ2-1, with D hard to call. The CDR3 sequence is 11 residues long. Between the trimmed V and J ends, which lost 4 bases and 4 bases, there was a span of 2 bases. CDR1 is SNHLY and CDR2 is FYNNEI in the germline V gene. CDR3 sequence: CASSAYNEQFF. In DNA, the CDR3 is TGTGCCAGCAGTGCTTACAATGAGCAGTTCTTC.

The count of this clone is one. The rearrangement uses TRBV15 and TRBJ1-2; maybe TRBD1 (5 bases). The V and J ends lost 0 bases and 0 bases respectively, with 14 bases between them. The germline V gene has CDR1 LNHNV and CDR2 YYDKDF (reference sequence). The CDR3 runs 17 residues. Here the CDR3 reads CATSRDIWDGTNYGYTF. CDR3 nucleotide sequence: TGTGCCACCAGCAGAGATATTTGGGACGGAACTAACTATGGCTACACCTTC.

The rearrangement links TRBV4-1 to TRBJ2-5; 7 bases align to TRBD1. The CDR3 contains 14 residues. The V gene end was trimmed by 4 bases and the J gene end by 2 bases; junction bases not matched to a gene: 4. Germline V gives CDR1 MGHRA, CDR2 YSYEKL. The CDR3 protein is CASSPGQTQETQYF. The CDR3 bases are TGCGCCAGCAGCCCGGGACAGACGCAAGAGACCCAGTACTTC.

In its sample, this clone was seen once. V gene TRBV10-1 combines with J gene TRBJ2-1; D unclear. The CDR3 is 14 residues long. The germline CDR1 and CDR2 sequences are WNHNN and SYGVQD (reference sequence). The V end lost 0 bases, the J end lost 9 bases, and 12 bases lay between the germline ends. The CDR3 spells CASSESRFSREQFF. The CDR3 DNA reads TGCGCCAGCAGTGAGTCGCGGTTCTCTCGTGAGCAGTTCTTC.

This clone was seen repeatedly, ten times or more. V gene TRBV4-1 combines with J gene TRBJ1-5; D may be TRBD1 (6 bases). CDR3 length: 17 residues. CDR1 MGHRA and CDR2 YSYEKL come from the germline V gene. V was cut by 1 base and J by 0 bases, with 13 bases left in between. CDR3 protein: CASSQGLQGDSNQPQHF. As DNA, the CDR3 is TGCGCCAGCAGCCAAGGGTTACAGGGCGATAGCAATCAGCCCCAGCATTTT.